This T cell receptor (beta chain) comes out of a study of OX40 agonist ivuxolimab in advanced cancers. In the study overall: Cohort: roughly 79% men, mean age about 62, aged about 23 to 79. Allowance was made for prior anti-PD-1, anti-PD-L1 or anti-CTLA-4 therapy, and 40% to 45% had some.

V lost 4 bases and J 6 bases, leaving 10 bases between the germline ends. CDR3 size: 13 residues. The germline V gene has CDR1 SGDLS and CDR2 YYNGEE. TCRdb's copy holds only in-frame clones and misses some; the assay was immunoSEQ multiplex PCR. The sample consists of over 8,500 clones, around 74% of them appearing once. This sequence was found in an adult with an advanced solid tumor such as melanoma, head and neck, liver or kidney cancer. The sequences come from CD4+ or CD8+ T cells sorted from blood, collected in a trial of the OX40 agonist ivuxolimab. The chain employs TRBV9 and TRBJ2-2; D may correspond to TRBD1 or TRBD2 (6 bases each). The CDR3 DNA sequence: TGTGCCAGCAGCCCCGGGGGCCCCGGGGAGCTGTTTTTT. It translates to CASSPGGPGELFF.